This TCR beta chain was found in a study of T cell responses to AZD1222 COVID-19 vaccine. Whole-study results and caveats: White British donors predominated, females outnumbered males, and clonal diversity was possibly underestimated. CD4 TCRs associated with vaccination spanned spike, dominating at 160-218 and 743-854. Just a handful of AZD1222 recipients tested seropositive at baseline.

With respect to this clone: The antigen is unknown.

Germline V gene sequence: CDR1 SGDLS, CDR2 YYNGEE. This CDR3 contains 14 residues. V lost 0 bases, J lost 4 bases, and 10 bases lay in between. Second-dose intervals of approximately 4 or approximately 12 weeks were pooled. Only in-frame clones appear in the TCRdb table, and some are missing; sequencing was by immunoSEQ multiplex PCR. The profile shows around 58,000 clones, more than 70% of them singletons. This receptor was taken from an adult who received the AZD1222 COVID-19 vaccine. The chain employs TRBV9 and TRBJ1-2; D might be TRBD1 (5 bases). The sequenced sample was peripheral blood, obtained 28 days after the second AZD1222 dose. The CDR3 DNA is TGTGCCAGCAGCGTAGCATCGGGGCCCTATGGCTACACCTTC. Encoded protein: CASSVASGPYGYTF. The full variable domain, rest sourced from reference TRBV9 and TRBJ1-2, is DSGVTQTPKHLITATGQRVTLRCSPRSGDLSVYWYQQSLDQGLQFLIQYYNGEERAKGNILERFSAQQFPDLHSELNLSSLELGDSALYFCASSVASGPYGYTFGSGTRLTVV.